This T cell receptor beta chain appears in the sequencing data of a study of cytomegalovirus exposure and HLA in healthy donors. Findings and limits, study-wide: Being productive about 87% or about 30% of the time was typical of most TCR beta V segments in an earlier analysis.

PCR involved 60 Vbeta and 13 Jbeta primers. Data came from immunoSEQ multiplex PCR; TCRdb stores just in-frame clones and leaves some out. Of some 180,000 clones listed, roughly 77% were seen once; the top ten hold around 3.7%. A word on this clone: The antigen is not known.

V lost 6 bases, J lost 1 base, and 3 bases stayed unmatched. CDR1 and CDR2 (germline): ENHRY, SYGVKD. The CDR3 runs 14 residues. The specimen sequenced was PBMCs. The J gene is TRBJ1-1, the V gene TRBV10-3; TRBD1 matches 9 bases. This clonotype was sampled from a man aged 40-50 years in good health and CMV-seropositive. CDR3 nucleotides: TGTGCCATCAGACAGGGGGCCCAGAACACTGAAGCTTTCTTT. It encodes CAIRQGAQNTEAFF.